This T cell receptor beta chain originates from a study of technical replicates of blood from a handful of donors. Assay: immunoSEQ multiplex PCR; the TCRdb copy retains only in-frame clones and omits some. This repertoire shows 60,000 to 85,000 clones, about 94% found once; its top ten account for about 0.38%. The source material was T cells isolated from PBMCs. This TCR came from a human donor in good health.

The chain's CDR3 is CASSPTGGHTYNEQFF. In DNA, the CDR3 is TGTGCCAGCAGCCCCACCGGGGGGCATACCTACAATGAGCAGTTCTTC. The V and J genes are TRBV5-5 and TRBJ2-1; D possibly corresponds to TRBD2 (7 bases). CDR3 length equals 16 residues. The ends were cut back, 4 bases at V and 2 bases at J, with 16 bases in the middle. The germline V gene has CDR1 SGHKS and CDR2 YYEKEE (reference sequence).